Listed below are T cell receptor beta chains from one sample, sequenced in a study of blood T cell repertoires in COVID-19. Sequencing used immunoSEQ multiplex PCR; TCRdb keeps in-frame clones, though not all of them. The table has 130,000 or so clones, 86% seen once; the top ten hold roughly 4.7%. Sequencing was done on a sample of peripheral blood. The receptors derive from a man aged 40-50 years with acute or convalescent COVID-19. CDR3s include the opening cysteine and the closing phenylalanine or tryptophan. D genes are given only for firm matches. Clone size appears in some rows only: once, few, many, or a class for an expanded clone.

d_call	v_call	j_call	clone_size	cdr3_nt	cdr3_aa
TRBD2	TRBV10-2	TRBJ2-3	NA	TGCGCCAGCAGTGTTTGGGCTAGCGGGAGTCCAGATACGCAGTATTTT	CASSVWASGSPDTQYF
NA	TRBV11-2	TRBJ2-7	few	TGTGCCAGCAGCCCGAGGAACGCCGAGCAGTACTTC	CASSPRNAEQYF
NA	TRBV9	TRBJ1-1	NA	TGTGCCAGCAGCGTAGACGGGAACACTGAAGCTTTCTTT	CASSVDGNTEAFF
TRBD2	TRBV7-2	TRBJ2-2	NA	TGTGCCAGCAGCTTAGCCTTATCTAGCGGGAGAGTCCGAACCGGGGAGCTGTTTTTT	CASSLALSSGRVRTGELFF
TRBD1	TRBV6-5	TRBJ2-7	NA	TGTGCCAGCAGTTACTCGACCAGGGGGCCAGGTGAGCAGTACTTC	CASSYSTRGPGEQYF
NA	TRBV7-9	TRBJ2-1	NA	TGTGCCAGCAGCTTAGTCGACACCAATGAGCAGTTCTTC	CASSLVDTNEQFF
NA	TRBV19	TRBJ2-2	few	TGTGCCAGTAGTATAGCCCCCGGACAATCCGGGCCCACCGGGGAGCTGTTTTTT	CASSIAPGQSGPTGELFF
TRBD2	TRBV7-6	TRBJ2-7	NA	TGTGCCAGCAGCTTAGCGCATCCGGGACTAGCGGGCTCCGAGCAGTACTTC	CASSLAHPGLAGSEQYF
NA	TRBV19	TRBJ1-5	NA	TGTGCCAGTAGTATAGATCTCCAGGCGCCAGGCCAGCCCCAGCATTTT	CASSIDLQAPGQPQHF
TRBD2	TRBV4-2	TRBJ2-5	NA	TGTGCCAGCAGCCCGAGGGTGCGGGAGGTTGGAGAGGAGACCCAGTACTTC	CASSPRVREVGEETQYF
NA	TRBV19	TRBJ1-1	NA	TGTGCCAGTACCACCCAGGGGAGTTGGACTGAAGCTTTCTTT	CASTTQGSWTEAFF
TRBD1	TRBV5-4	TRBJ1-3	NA	TGTGCCAGCGGCCCATTTGACAGGGACGCTGGAAACACCATATATTTT	CASGPFDRDAGNTIYF
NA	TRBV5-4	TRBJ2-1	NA	TGTGCCAGCAGCTTGGGCGGGGGCGGGAGCTCCTACAATGAGCAGTTCTTC	CASSLGGGGSSYNEQFF
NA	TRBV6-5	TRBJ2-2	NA	TGTGCCATCCCCCTGGGGCTTAGCAGAGCCGGGGAGCTGTTTTTT	CAIPLGLSRAGELFF
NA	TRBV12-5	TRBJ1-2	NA	TGTGCTAGTGGTTTGATCGGGACTAATGATGGCTACACCTTC	CASGLIGTNDGYTF
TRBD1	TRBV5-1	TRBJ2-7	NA	TGCGCCAGCAGCTTGAGGGACAGTACCTACGAGCAGTACTTC	CASSLRDSTYEQYF
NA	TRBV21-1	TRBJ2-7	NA	TGTGCCAGCAGCAAAGAAACTAGCGGGAACTCAGGCCACGAGCAGTACTTC	CASSKETSGNSGHEQYF
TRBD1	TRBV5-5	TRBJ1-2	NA	TGTGCCAGCAGCACCCGCCCCGGGACAGGGGGCAACTCATTTGGCTACACCTTC	CASSTRPGTGGNSFGYTF
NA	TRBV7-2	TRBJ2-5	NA	TGTGCCAGTGAAGACCCTGTGACGGGAGAGACCCAGTACTTC	CASEDPVTGETQYF
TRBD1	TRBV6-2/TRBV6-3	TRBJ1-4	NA	TGTGCCAGCACCCCGGGACAGCTGAATGAAAAACTGTTTTTT	CASTPGQLNEKLFF
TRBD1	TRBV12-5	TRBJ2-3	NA	TGTGCTAGTGGTTTAGGACCAGCTGGGACAGGTTTTTGGGATACGCAGTATTTT	CASGLGPAGTGFWDTQYF
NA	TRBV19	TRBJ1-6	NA	TGTGCCAGTAGTATCCGTGGGGGGGCACCCCTCCACTTT	CASSIRGGAPLHF
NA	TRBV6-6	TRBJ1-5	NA	TGTGCCAGCAGTCAGACAGGTTGGGGCAATCAGCCCCAGCATTTT	CASSQTGWGNQPQHF
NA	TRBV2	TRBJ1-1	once	TGTGCCAGCAGCGACAGGAGGGGGGGACTCTGGGCTGAAGCTTTCTTT	CASSDRRGGLWAEAFF
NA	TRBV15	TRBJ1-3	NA	TGTGCCACCAGCAGAGACAGGGGCTTCGGAAACACCATATATTTT	CATSRDRGFGNTIYF
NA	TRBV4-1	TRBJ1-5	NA	TGCGCCAGCAGCCAACTGGGGGGGCGGGGCAATCAGCCCCAGCATTTT	CASSQLGGRGNQPQHF
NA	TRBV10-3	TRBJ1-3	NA	TGTGCCATCAGAAAGACAGGACCCTCTGGAAACACCATATATTTT	CAIRKTGPSGNTIYF
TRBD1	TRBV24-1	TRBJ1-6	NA	TGTGCCACCAGTGCCAAGACAGGGGTGAACTCCTATAATTCACCCCTCCACTTT	CATSAKTGVNSYNSPLHF
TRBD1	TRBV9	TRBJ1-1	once	TGTGCCAGCAGCCCAAAGTGGACAGGAGGGGCGGATAACACTGAAGCTTTCTTT	CASSPKWTGGADNTEAFF
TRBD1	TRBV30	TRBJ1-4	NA	TGTGCCTGGAGTGTACAGGGGGCTAATGAAAAACTGTTTTTT	CAWSVQGANEKLFF
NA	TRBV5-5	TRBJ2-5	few	TGTGCCAGCAGCTTGGATGGGGGGGCTCTACAAGAGACCCAGTACTTC	CASSLDGGALQETQYF
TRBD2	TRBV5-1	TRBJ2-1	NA	TGCGCCAGCCGTAATGGGACTAGTCTTAGCAATGAGCAGTTCTTC	CASRNGTSLSNEQFF
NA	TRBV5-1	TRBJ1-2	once	TGCGCCAGCAGCTTTGAAGACATGGACTATGGCTACACCTTC	CASSFEDMDYGYTF
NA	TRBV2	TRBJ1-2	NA	TGTGCCAGCAGTGAGGGGGGATATGGCTACACCTTC	CASSEGGYGYTF
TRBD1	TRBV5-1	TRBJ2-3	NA	TGCGCCAGCAGCGCCAGGGGGCAGGGAGATACGCAGTATTTT	CASSARGQGDTQYF
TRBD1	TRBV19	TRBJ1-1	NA	TGTGCCAGTAAAAAGACAGGGGCCGGCACTGAAGCTTTCTTT	CASKKTGAGTEAFF
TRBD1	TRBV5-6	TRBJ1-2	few	TGTGCCAGCAGTCGGTCAGGGGGCTCCAAATATTATGGCTACACCTTC	CASSRSGGSKYYGYTF
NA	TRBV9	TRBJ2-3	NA	TGTGCCAGCAGCGTAGGTCAGGGGAGGGCAGATACGCAGTATTTT	CASSVGQGRADTQYF
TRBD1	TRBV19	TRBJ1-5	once	TGTGCCAGTAGTCTTCCGACAGGGGAGCAGCCCCAGCATTTT	CASSLPTGEQPQHF
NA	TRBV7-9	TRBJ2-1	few	TGTGCCAGCAGCTTGGGACTGGGTAACAATGAGCAGTTCTTC	CASSLGLGNNEQFF
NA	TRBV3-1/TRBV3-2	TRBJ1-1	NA	TGTGCCAGCAGCCAAAACAGTCACACTGAAGCTTTCTTT	CASSQNSHTEAFF
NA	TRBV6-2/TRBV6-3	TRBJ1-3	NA	TGTGCCAGCAGCCGACGAGAGGGAGCTAGAAACACCATATATTTT	CASSRREGARNTIYF
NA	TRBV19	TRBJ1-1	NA	TGTGCCAGTAGCACGGCCCTCTCGGGAATGAACACTGAAGCTTTCTTT	CASSTALSGMNTEAFF
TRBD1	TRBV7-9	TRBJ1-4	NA	TGTGCCAGCAGCTTAGGGACAGGGGAAAAACTGTTTTTT	CASSLGTGEKLFF
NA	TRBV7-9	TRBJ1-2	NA	TGTGCCAGCAGCCCGGACACGATACAGGGCTACACCTTC	CASSPDTIQGYTF
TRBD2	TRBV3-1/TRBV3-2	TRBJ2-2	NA	TGTGCCAGCACCACGGGAGGAGACGGGGAGCTGTTTTTT	CASTTGGDGELFF
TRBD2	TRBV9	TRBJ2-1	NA	TGTGCCAGCAGCGTATTAGCGGGAGGGAGTAGCTCCTACAATGAGCAGTTCTTC	CASSVLAGGSSSYNEQFF
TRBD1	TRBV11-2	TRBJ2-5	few	TGTGCCAGCAGCCCGGGGACAGGGCAGATAGAGACCCAGTACTTC	CASSPGTGQIETQYF
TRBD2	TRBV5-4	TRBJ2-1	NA	TGTGCCAGCAGCTACCGTCGGACTAGCTCCTACAATGAGCAGTTCTTC	CASSYRRTSSYNEQFF
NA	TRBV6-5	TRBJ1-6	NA	TGTGCCAGCATCCCAAGCGGGGTGGGGAATTCACCCCTCCACTTT	CASIPSGVGNSPLHF
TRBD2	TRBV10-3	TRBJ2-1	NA	TGTGCCATCAGCGAGGGACTAGGGCAGTTCTTC	CAISEGLGQFF
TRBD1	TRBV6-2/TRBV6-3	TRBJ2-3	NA	TGTGCCAGCAGTTACCTGGTCAGGACAGGGAGCAAAGATACGCAGTATTTT	CASSYLVRTGSKDTQYF